This T cell receptor beta chain was captured in a study of cytomegalovirus exposure and HLA in healthy donors. Study findings and constraints: Published work reported that the classifier diagnosed cytomegalovirus status with high specificity and sensitivity.

The V gene end was trimmed by 0 bases and the J gene end by 5 bases; junction bases not matched to a gene: 1. The CDR3 totals 15 residues. In germline, CDR1 is LNHNV, CDR2 YYDKDF (reference sequence). A single count supports this clone. Its matching antigen is unknown. It was with 60 Vbeta and 13 Jbeta primers that the PCR ran. Libraries were prepared by immunoSEQ multiplex PCR; TCRdb keeps only in-frame clonotypes and omits some of them. The table shows about 160,000 clones, with 80% to 90% occurring only once. V gene TRBV15 combines with J gene TRBJ2-2; the match to TRBD1 covers 9 bases. This clonotype originated in a man between 18 and 29 years old in good health and CMV-seropositive. Sequenced sample: PBMCs. CDR3 sequence reads: CATSRETGGTGELFF. The CDR3 coding sequence is TGTGCCACCAGCAGAGAGACAGGGGGAACCGGGGAGCTGTTTTTT.